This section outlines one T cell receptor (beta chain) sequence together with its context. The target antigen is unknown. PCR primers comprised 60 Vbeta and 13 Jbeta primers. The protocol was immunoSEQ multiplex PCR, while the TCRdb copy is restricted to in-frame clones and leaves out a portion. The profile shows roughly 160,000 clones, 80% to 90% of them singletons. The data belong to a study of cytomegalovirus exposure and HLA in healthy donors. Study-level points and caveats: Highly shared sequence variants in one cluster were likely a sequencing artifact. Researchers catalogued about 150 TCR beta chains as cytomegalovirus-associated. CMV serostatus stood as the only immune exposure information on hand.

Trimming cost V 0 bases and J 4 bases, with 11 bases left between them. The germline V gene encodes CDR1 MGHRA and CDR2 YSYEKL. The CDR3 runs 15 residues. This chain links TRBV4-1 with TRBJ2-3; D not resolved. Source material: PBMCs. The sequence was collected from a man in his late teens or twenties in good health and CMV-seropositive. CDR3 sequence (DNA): TGCGCCAGCAGCCAAGATACGGGTATCCCAGATACGCAGTATTTT. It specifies CASSQDTGIPDTQYF.